This entry is about one T cell receptor (beta chain). Its antigen is undetermined. This sample is part of a study of cytomegalovirus exposure and HLA in healthy donors. Study results and limitations: Productive rates of about 87% or about 30% were seen for most TCR beta V segments in an earlier analysis. Cytomegalovirus-associated status was assigned to approximately 160 TCR beta chains.

PCR employed 60 Vbeta and 13 Jbeta primers. TCRdb's copy holds only in-frame clones and misses some; the assay was immunoSEQ multiplex PCR. The sample yields under 130,000 clones, 75% to 85% seen once. CDR3 size: 19 residues. V dropped 2 bases and J dropped 5; count of bases not matched to a gene: 10. Per germline, CDR1 LNHNV and CDR2 YYDKDF (reference sequence). This TCR derives from a man aged 18 to 30 in good health and CMV-seronegative. What was sequenced was PBMCs. This chain links TRBV15 with TRBJ2-2, with TRBD2 identical over 14 bases. CDR3 residues: CATSRPTGLAGGKTGELFF. The CDR3 region has the DNA TGTGCCACCAGCAGACCGACCGGACTAGCGGGAGGCAAGACCGGGGAGCTGTTTTTT. The full variable domain, in which reference TRBV15 and TRBJ2-2 provide the parts outside the CDR3, is DAMVIQNPRYQVTQFGKPVTLSCSQTLNHNVMYWYQQKSSQAPKLLFHYYDKDFNNEADTPDNFQSRRPNTSFCFLDIRSPGLGDTAMYLCATSRPTGLAGGKTGELFFGEGSRLTVL.